The sequence of this T cell receptor (beta chain) was determined in a study of CD8 T cells in ankylosing spondylitis. 5'-RACE, quantitative and with molecular barcodes, yielded the TCR beta libraries. MiXCR was run by TCRdb on the 5' RACE reads, yielding one entry per CDR3 protein. The profile shows 270,000 or so distinct CDR3 sequences, 18% of them singletons. This clonotype was found many times. Its antigen is unknown. Study conclusions and caveats: Disease-linked clones proved CD8+ and comparatively uncommon in peripheral blood.

In germline, CDR1 is SEHNR, CDR2 FQNEAQ (reference sequence). Trimming removed 5 bases from V and 2 bases from J, with 19 bases in between. CDR3 length equals 17 residues. The chain employs TRBV7-9 and TRBJ2-1; D is perhaps TRBD2 (7 bases). The sequence was obtained from a male donor with ankylosing spondylitis or in good health (not recorded which). The material sequenced was blood, either unsorted or a sorted T cell fraction (not recorded which). The CDR3 spells CASSPPGGRPAYNEQFF. CDR3 coding DNA: TGTGCCAGCAGCCCCCCGGGGGGCAGGCCTGCCTACAATGAGCAGTTCTTC.